These 25 T cell receptor beta chains originate from one sample sequenced in a study of blood T cell repertoires in COVID-19. Profiling relied on immunoSEQ multiplex PCR, and the TCRdb table lists in-frame clones only, not all of them. This table has a few hundred thousand clones, roughly nine tenths appearing once. Sequencing was carried out using peripheral blood. The receptors originated from a woman aged 18-29 years who had recovered from COVID-19.

The chain is built from TRBV5-1 and TRBJ1-2; 8 positions agree with TRBD1. V was clipped by 7 bases and J by 1 base; unmatched bases: 12. This CDR3 has 16 amino acids. Germline V gene sequence: CDR1 SGHRS, CDR2 YFSETQ. CDR3 DNA sequence: TGCGCCAGCGGCCAGGGGGCCTTCGGAGGTAACTATGGCTACACCTTC. This translates into CASGQGAFGGNYGYTF. Using reference TRBV5-1 and TRBJ1-2 for the parts outside the CDR3, the full variable domain is KAGVTQTPRYLIKTRGQQVTLSCSPISGHRSVSWYQQTPGQGLQFLFEYFSETQRNKGNFPGRFSGRQFSNSRSEMNVSTLELGDSALYLCASGQGAFGGNYGYTFGSGTRLTVV.

The chain is built from TRBV6-2 or TRBV6-3 and TRBJ2-5; 9 bases align to TRBD2. V lost 5 bases, J lost 4 bases, and 5 bases stayed unmatched. This CDR3 comprises 14 residues. Per germline, CDR1 MNHEY and CDR2 SVGEGT. CDR3 sequence: CASSVAGVGETQYF. DNA for the CDR3: TGTGCCAGCAGTGTAGCGGGAGTAGGAGAGACCCAGTACTTC.

The chain employs TRBV5-1 and TRBJ1-2; the match to TRBD1 covers 9 bases. Germline assignment: CDR1 SGHRS and CDR2 YFSETQ. Trimming cost V 4 bases and J 2 bases; bases outside gene matches: 6. The CDR3 has 15 amino acids. CDR3 residues: CASSQTQGANYGYTF. As DNA, the CDR3 is TGCGCCAGCAGCCAAACACAGGGGGCCAACTATGGCTACACCTTC.

The CDR3 here is CASSQETEGQPQHF. The CDR3 DNA sequence: TGCGCCAGCAGCCAAGAAACAGAAGGTCAGCCCCAGCATTTT. V usage is TRBV4-3 and J usage is TRBJ1-5; D call uncertain. CDR3 length: 14 amino acids. Per germline, CDR1 LGHNA and CDR2 YSLEER. The V end was cut by 0 bases, the J end by 6 bases, with 9 bases between.

The gene calls are TRBV12-5 and TRBJ2-7; TRBD2 aligns across 13 bases. The CDR3 is 18 residues long. The V gene's germline CDR1 is LGHNT and CDR2 FRNRAP. After removal of 2 bases from V and 4 bases from J, the junction contained 11 bases not matched to a gene. This CDR3 is CASGLSLGLAGEGYEQYF. CDR3 bases: TGTGCTAGTGGTTTGTCCCTCGGACTAGCGGGAGAGGGTTACGAGCAGTACTTC.

This chain joins TRBV30 and TRBJ1-5; 8 nucleotides match TRBD1. Trimming cost V 4 bases and J 8 bases; bases outside gene matches: 7. This CDR3 region has 13 residues. The germline V gene encodes CDR1 GTSNPN and CDR2 SVGIG (reference sequence). The CDR3 here is CAWTRQGTEPQHF. Here the CDR3 DNA reads TGTGCCTGGACCCGACAGGGGACAGAGCCCCAGCATTTT.

J is TRBJ1-1 and V is TRBV9, with 7 bases that match TRBD1. The CDR3 spans 15 residues. The V gene end was trimmed by 3 bases and the J gene end by 1 base; junction bases not matched to a gene: 6. The germline V gene has CDR1 SGDLS and CDR2 YYNGEE. The CDR3 DNA is TGTGCCAGCAGCGCCGGAGGGGGCGGGAACACTGAAGCTTTCTTT. This codes for CASSAGGGGNTEAFF.

The chain carries TRBV28 and TRBJ2-1; 15 bases match TRBD2. CDR3 length: 17 residues. Germline-derived CDR1 and CDR2 are MDHEN and SYDVKM. With V trimmed by 6 bases and J by 7 bases, 10 bases remained unmatched. This CDR3 reads CASSRTSGRVLENEQFF. Written as DNA, the CDR3 is TGTGCCAGCAGCCGGACTAGCGGGAGGGTTTTGGAAAATGAGCAGTTCTTC.

This rearrangement joins TRBV15 to TRBJ1-1; no clear D. The CDR3 runs to 15 residues. In germline, CDR1 is LNHNV, CDR2 YYDKDF (reference sequence). The germline V and J ends were trimmed by 0 bases and 6 bases, with 14 bases remaining between them. CDR3 region: CATSRDPELEAEAFF. The CDR3 DNA reads TGTGCCACCAGCAGAGATCCAGAGCTCGAGGCTGAAGCTTTCTTT.

In DNA, the CDR3 is TGTGCCAGCAGTGAGACCAGGGCAGGCACTGAAGCTTTCTTT. As protein: CASSETRAGTEAFF. J is TRBJ1-1 and V is TRBV2; TRBD1 is a possible D gene (5 bases). V lost 3 bases and J lost 4, with 12 bases in between. CDR1 and CDR2 (germline): SNHLY, FYNNEI. CDR3 size: 14 residues.

The chain employs TRBV24-1 and TRBJ2-5, with 7 positions matching TRBD2. The CDR3 totals 15 residues. Per the germline V gene, CDR1 is KGHDR and CDR2 is SFDVKD. The V and J ends lost 4 bases and 2 bases, in that order; junction bases with no gene match: 6. The CDR3 protein is CATSDPGLDQETQYF. CDR3 in DNA: TGTGCCACCAGTGACCCCGGACTAGATCAAGAGACCCAGTACTTC.

This clone was counted once. The chain has TRBV5-1 and TRBJ2-1; 10 bases match TRBD2. From germline, CDR1 is SGHRS and CDR2 YFSETQ. Trimming cost V 5 bases and J 6 bases; bases outside gene matches: 5. The CDR3 is 14 residues long. CDR3 in amino acids: CASRPIAGGNEQFF. CDR3 nucleotide sequence: TGCGCCAGCAGACCAATAGCGGGAGGCAATGAGCAGTTCTTC.

The J gene is TRBJ2-7, the V gene TRBV11-2; D uncertain. Germline V gives CDR1 SGHAT, CDR2 FQNNGV. The CDR3 extends over 12 amino acids. V gave up 0 bases and J gave up 4 bases, with 4 bases separating them. The CDR3 region has the DNA TGTGCCAGCAGCTTAGATCCTTACGAGCAGTACTTC. Amino acid sequence: CASSLDPYEQYF.

This clone turned up a few times. The chain joins TRBV12-5 to TRBJ2-3; 7 bases are shared with TRBD2. Germline values: CDR1 LGHNT, CDR2 FRNRAP. The CDR3 has 16 amino acids. The trim removed 6 bases at V and 5 bases at J, leaving 14 bases unmatched. CDR3 loop: CASGTRRGSLVDTQYF. The CDR3, as DNA: TGTGCTAGTGGAACACGGCGCGGGAGCTTGGTAGATACGCAGTATTTT.

The chain employs TRBV7-8 and TRBJ1-2; TRBD1 matches at 9 bases. Unmatched junction bases numbered 2, after V lost 3 bases and J lost 6 bases. Germline loops: CDR1 SGHVS, CDR2 FQNEAQ. The CDR3 length is 13 residues. CDR3 loop: CASSLDRGNGYTF. The CDR3 bases are TGTGCCAGCAGCTTGGACAGGGGAAATGGCTACACCTTC.

The chain has TRBV27 and TRBJ2-7, with 7 bases lining up with TRBD2. The CDR3 consists of 16 residues. V lost 3 bases, J lost 0 bases, and 8 bases stayed unmatched. Germline loops: CDR1 MNHEY, CDR2 SMNVEV (reference sequence). Here the CDR3 reads CASSFIAGTASYEQYF. The DNA for the CDR3 is TGTGCCAGCAGTTTCATAGCGGGCACGGCCTCCTACGAGCAGTACTTC.

The V gene is TRBV9, the J gene TRBJ2-7; D might be TRBD2 (5 bases). Trimming shortened V by 2 bases and J by 2 bases, and 11 bases separated the two germline ends. The CDR3 contains 14 residues. The germline gives CDR1 SGDLS, CDR2 YYNGEE. CDR3 nucleotides: TGTGCCAGCAGCGTCGTCGAGGGTCCCTACGAGCAGTACTTC. Translating gives CASSVVEGPYEQYF. Supplemented by reference TRBV9 and TRBJ2-7, the full variable domain reads DSGVTQTPKHLITATGQRVTLRCSPRSGDLSVYWYQQSLDQGLQFLIQYYNGEERAKGNILERFSAQQFPDLHSELNLSSLELGDSALYFCASSVVEGPYEQYFGPGTRLTVT.

This clone was detected only a few times. The V gene is TRBV12-3 or TRBV12-4, the J gene TRBJ2-1; D is ambiguous. Trimming cost V 6 bases and J 0 bases, with 6 bases left between them. CDR3 length: 13 amino acids. The CDR3 sequence is CASSASSYNEQFF. As DNA, the CDR3 is TGTGCCAGCAGCGCGAGCTCCTACAATGAGCAGTTCTTC.

This clone has a single count. The chain is built from TRBV21-1 and TRBJ2-7; whether TRBD1, the table's D call, matches the DNA was not checked. TRBV21-1 is shown as a pseudogene. The CDR3 totals 16 residues. This CDR3 is CASSKKPRGQSYEQYF. In DNA, the CDR3 is TGTGCCAGCAGCAAAAAGCCAAGGGGACAGTCCTACGAGCAGTACTTC.

The V and J genes are TRBV7-6 and TRBJ2-3; TRBD2 matches 10 bases. Germline CDR1 and CDR2: SGHVS and FNYEAQ. The CDR3 covers 16 residues. The V gene end was trimmed by 2 bases and the J gene end by 2 bases; junction bases not matched to a gene: 4. DNA for the CDR3: TGTGCCAGCAGCTTATGGCTAGCGGGAGACACAGATACGCAGTATTTT. Amino acid sequence: CASSLWLAGDTDTQYF.

Here the CDR3 reads CAISEAGQGLETQYF. CDR3 bases: TGTGCCATCAGTGAGGCGGGACAGGGGTTAGAGACCCAGTACTTC. The rearrangement joins TRBV10-3 to TRBJ2-5, with 10 bases matching TRBD1. CDR3 length: 15 amino acids. The junction had 4 bases not matched to a gene; V was cut back by 2 bases and J by 4 bases. Germline lookup yields CDR1 ENHRY and CDR2 SYGVKD.

The CDR3 sequence: CSASVPQAFF. In DNA, the CDR3 is TGCAGTGCTAGTGTTCCTCAGGCTTTCTTT. V usage is TRBV20-1 and J usage is TRBJ1-1; D gene unclear. This CDR3 spans 10 amino acids. V lost 3 bases and J 11 bases, leaving 10 bases between the germline ends. Germline V gives CDR1 DFQATT, CDR2 SNEGSKA (reference sequence).

CDR3: CASSTTTGTYGYTF. DNA of the CDR3: TGCGCCAGCAGCACCACCACAGGAACCTATGGCTACACCTTC. J is TRBJ1-2 and V is TRBV5-1; TRBD1 is a possible D gene (5 bases). Germline V gene data show CDR1 as SGHRS and CDR2 as YFSETQ. Trimming cost V 4 bases and J 4 bases, with 14 bases left between them. This CDR3 is 14 amino acids long.

The V gene is TRBV6-5, the J gene TRBJ1-5, with D possibly TRBD1 on 6 matching bases. This CDR3 is 15 amino acids long. Germline values: CDR1 MNHEY, CDR2 SVGAGI. V lost 5 bases to trimming and J lost 9 bases, with 20 bases between them. The CDR3 region has the DNA TGTGCCAGCAGTCGACGTAAGGGACATTTAGGGCCCCAGCATTTT. Its translation: CASSRRKGHLGPQHF.

The chain joins TRBV19 to TRBJ2-1, with 7 positions matching TRBD2. The CDR3 has 16 residues. CDR1 is LNHDA, CDR2 SQIVND, per germline (reference sequence). V gave up 1 base and J gave up 2 bases; unmatched junction bases: 5. CDR3 sequence reads: CASSIGGGGTYNEQFF. CDR3 nucleotide sequence: TGTGCCAGTAGTATAGGGGGCGGGGGAACCTACAATGAGCAGTTCTTC.